Listed below are T cell receptor beta chains from one sample, sequenced in a study of long-term antiretroviral therapy in people with HIV. Profiling relied on immunoSEQ multiplex PCR, and the TCRdb table lists in-frame clones only, not all of them. The data contain 30,000 to 40,000 clones, about three quarters of them singletons. This material consisted of unsorted PBMCs, taken 2 years after starting antiretroviral therapy. These receptors were taken from a woman aged 45-65 years with HIV. Both conserved end residues are part of each CDR3. D genes are given only for firm matches. The listing skips clone size in some rows; elsewhere it reads once, few, many or a size class.

size	V	D	J	CDR3	DNA
-	TRBV4-1	-	TRBJ1-6	CASSQEGGQKYNSPLHF	TGCGCCAGCAGCCAAGAAGGTGGACAGAAATATAATTCACCCCTCCACTTT
-	TRBV7-6	-	TRBJ2-3	CASSGPSTDTQYF	TGTGCCAGCAGCGGACCTAGCACAGATACGCAGTATTTT
once	TRBV5-8	-	TRBJ2-5	CASSLSGAYQETQYF	TGTGCCAGCAGCTTGAGTGGGGCGTACCAAGAGACCCAGTACTTC
-	TRBV27	TRBD1	TRBJ2-3	CASGTGPTDTQYF	TGTGCCAGCGGGACAGGGCCCACAGATACGCAGTATTTT
-	TRBV30	TRBD1	TRBJ1-4	CAWSSGQGPTNEKLFF	TGTGCCTGGAGTAGTGGACAGGGCCCAACTAATGAAAAACTGTTTTTT
-	TRBV7-9	-	TRBJ2-1	CASSPTVTYNEQFF	TGTGCCAGCAGCCCTACGGTGACCTACAATGAGCAGTTCTTC
-	TRBV5-1	-	TRBJ2-2	CASRPDLTGELFF	TGCGCCAGCAGGCCGGACTTGACCGGGGAGCTGTTTTTT
once	TRBV7-3	-	TRBJ1-2	CASSLGPSTLGYGYTF	TGTGCCAGCAGCCTTGGACCGTCGACGCTAGGATATGGCTACACCTTC
-	TRBV6-1	-	TRBJ1-1	CASSEGGGEAFF	TGTGCCAGCAGTGAAGGGGGCGGAGAAGCTTTCTTT
-	TRBV5-6	-	TRBJ1-2	CASSLRPSAGYTF	TGTGCCAGCAGCTTAAGGCCGTCGGCCGGCTACACCTTC
-	TRBV5-1	TRBD1	TRBJ2-5	CASRETGGLAQYF	TGCGCCAGCAGGGAGACAGGGGGGCTGGCCCAGTACTTC
-	TRBV6-4	-	TRBJ1-2	CASSDSNEGTYGYTF	TGTGCCAGCAGTGACTCGAACGAGGGGACCTATGGCTACACCTTC
-	TRBV6-5	-	TRBJ1-2	CASEAGYGYTF	TGTGCCAGCGAGGCGGGCTATGGCTACACCTTC
-	TRBV11-2	-	TRBJ2-5	CASSLITETQYF	TGTGCCAGCAGCTTAATAACAGAGACCCAGTACTTC
-	TRBV5-1	-	TRBJ1-3	CASKPDSGNTIYF	TGCGCCAGCAAACCCGACTCTGGAAACACCATATATTTT
-	TRBV9	TRBD2	TRBJ2-3	CASSVDGSGGLVDTQYF	TGTGCCAGCAGCGTAGACGGTTCGGGGGGGCTTGTAGATACGCAGTATTTT
-	TRBV5-6	TRBD2	TRBJ2-3	CASSSGWVAGYDTDTQYF	TGTGCCAGCAGCTCCGGTTGGGTAGCGGGTTACGACACAGATACGCAGTATTTT
-	TRBV19	-	TRBJ2-7	CASSSGWTLYEQYF	TGTGCCAGTAGTTCCGGTTGGACCCTCTACGAGCAGTACTTC
-	TRBV2	-	TRBJ2-2	CASSVRGSAGELFF	TGTGCCAGCAGTGTCCGAGGGTCGGCCGGGGAGCTGTTTTTT
-	TRBV9	-	TRBJ1-2	CASRDPGRGYGYTF	TGTGCCAGCAGAGATCCCGGCAGGGGCTATGGCTACACCTTC
-	TRBV15	TRBD1	TRBJ2-1	CASGTEAYNEQFF	TGTGCTTCAGGGACAGAGGCCTACAATGAGCAGTTCTTC
-	TRBV6-5	-	TRBJ1-1	CASSTLNTEAFF	TGTGCCAGCAGCACGTTAAACACTGAAGCTTTCTTT
-	TRBV25-1	-	TRBJ2-1	CASSELKGGSYNEQFF	TGTGCCAGCAGTGAATTAAAGGGGGGCTCCTACAATGAGCAGTTCTTC
few	TRBV7-3	-	TRBJ1-6	CASSLIGGNSPLHF	TGTGCCAGCAGCTTAATTGGGGGGAATTCACCCCTCCACTTT
once	TRBV18	-	TRBJ1-1	CASSLLGGSSTEAFF	TGTGCCAGCTCCCTACTAGGCGGTTCGAGCACTGAAGCTTTCTTT
-	TRBV7-9	-	TRBJ2-2	CASSLSGKPTGELFF	TGTGCCAGCAGCTTATCCGGAAAACCCACCGGGGAGCTGTTTTTT
few	TRBV5-6	-	TRBJ1-3	CASSLATFYSGNTIYF	TGTGCCAGCAGCTTGGCAACATTTTACTCTGGAAACACCATATATTTT
-	TRBV10-2	TRBD2	TRBJ2-3	CASKLGLAGNSDTQYF	TGCGCCAGCAAACTGGGACTAGCGGGTAATTCAGATACGCAGTATTTT
-	TRBV5-1	-	TRBJ2-3	CASSLKTGLNHTQYF	TGCGCCAGCAGCTTGAAGACAGGACTCAATCATACGCAGTATTTT
-	TRBV7-3	TRBD1	TRBJ1-2	CASSPQGGSGGYTF	TGTGCCAGCAGCCCCCAGGGGGGATCCGGTGGCTACACCTTC
-	TRBV2	-	TRBJ2-6	CASRGLGANVLTF	TGTGCCAGCAGAGGGCTTGGGGCCAACGTCCTGACTTTC
-	TRBV5-1	-	TRBJ1-6	CASSLVGTDSPLHF	TGCGCCAGCAGCTTGGTTGGGACTGACTCACCCCTCCACTTT
few	TRBV30	-	TRBJ1-6	CAWRSVKQAYGSPLHF	TGTGCCTGGAGATCAGTGAAACAGGCTTATGGTTCACCCCTCCACTTT
-	TRBV6-1	TRBD2	TRBJ2-4	CATSGGAKNIQYF	TGTGCCACCTCCGGGGGGGCCAAAAACATTCAGTACTTC
-	TRBV7-6	TRBD2	TRBJ2-1	CASSSSTSGDSYNEQFF	TGTGCCAGCAGCAGCTCGACTAGCGGGGACTCCTACAATGAGCAGTTCTTC
-	TRBV5-1	-	TRBJ2-5	CASSRLEVHDETQYF	TGCGCCAGCAGCCGGTTGGAGGTTCATGACGAGACCCAGTACTTC
-	TRBV7-9	-	TRBJ2-5	CASSPSEGTQYF	TGTGCCAGCAGCCCCTCGGAAGGGACCCAGTACTTC
-	TRBV11-2	-	TRBJ1-1	CASSLHGEAFF	TGTGCCAGCAGCTTACATGGGGAAGCTTTCTTT
-	TRBV11-2	-	TRBJ2-2	CASRLTSRVGELFF	TGTGCCAGCAGACTTACTAGCCGGGTCGGGGAGCTGTTTTTT
-	TRBV14	-	TRBJ2-1	CASSQEWGVQFF	TGTGCCAGCAGCCAAGAATGGGGAGTGCAGTTCTTC
-	TRBV7-9	-	TRBJ2-5	CASTFGTGGQETQYF	TGTGCCAGCACCTTTGGGACCGGCGGCCAAGAGACCCAGTACTTC